A single sample gave rise to the 25 T cell receptor beta chains below, sequenced in a study of cytomegalovirus exposure and HLA in healthy donors. The PCR ran on 60 Vbeta and 13 Jbeta primers. Repertoires were generated with immunoSEQ multiplex PCR, while TCRdb's copy carries only in-frame clones and drops some. The table shows some 140,000 clones, with about 85% occurring only once. Material: PBMCs. These receptors came from a female donor in good health and CMV-seronegative.

The chain recombines TRBV11-3 with TRBJ2-3; D is possibly TRBD2 (5 bases). V lost 0 bases and J lost 2, with 21 bases in between. The CDR3 spans 19 residues. CDR1 is SGHNT, CDR2 YENEEA, per germline. In DNA, the CDR3 is TGTGCCAGCAGCTTAGATCGATGGTTTTTCGAGGGAAACACAGATACGCAGTATTTT. Amino acids: CASSLDRWFFEGNTDTQYF.

The rearrangement uses TRBV7-9 and TRBJ2-1, with 11 bases lining up with TRBD2. In germline, CDR1 is SEHNR, CDR2 FQNEAQ (reference sequence). The CDR3 runs 16 residues. V dropped 2 bases and J dropped 11; count of bases not matched to a gene: 11. The CDR3 loop is CASSLLKTSGIGKQFF. In DNA, the CDR3 is TGTGCCAGCAGCTTACTAAAGACTAGCGGGATCGGAAAGCAGTTCTTC.

CDR3: CASSRVPGDEQYF. The CDR3 coding sequence is TGCGCCAGCAGCCGCGTCCCGGGGGACGAGCAGTACTTC. This sequence joins TRBV4-3 and TRBJ2-7; D is possibly TRBD2 (6 bases). The CDR3 covers 13 residues. CDR1 and CDR2 (germline): LGHNA, YSLEER. V lost 4 bases, J lost 5 bases, and 12 bases lay in between.

On this clone: The identical CDR3 is also encoded by other nucleotide sequences in the sample. The chain links TRBV6-6 to TRBJ2-7; 8 nucleotides align to TRBD1. The CDR3 length is 11 residues. Trimming removed 5 bases from V and 6 bases from J; junction bases left unmatched: 0. CDR1 and CDR2 from the germline V gene are MNHNY and SVGAGI (reference sequence). The CDR3 protein is CASSTGGEQYF. CDR3 bases: TGTGCCAGCAGTACAGGGGGCGAGCAGTACTTC.

The chain employs TRBV7-6 and TRBJ1-4; 7 nucleotides match TRBD1. The CDR3 length is 15 residues. Per germline, CDR1 SGHVS and CDR2 FNYEAQ. The ends lost 1 base at V and 8 bases at J; junction bases unmatched: 7. The CDR3 bases are TGTGCCAGCAGCTTAGAGGGACAGCGCCTGGAAAAACTGTTTTTT. Protein product: CASSLEGQRLEKLFF.

The rearrangement uses TRBV7-6 and TRBJ1-2; no reliable D call. Trimming took off 5 bases at V and 5 bases at J, with 24 bases between the two ends. Germline loops: CDR1 SGHVS, CDR2 FNYEAQ. The CDR3 spans 17 residues. This CDR3 is CASSPKSVPPGRYGYTF. The CDR3 region has the DNA TGTGCCAGCAGCCCTAAGTCTGTTCCCCCGGGAAGGTATGGCTACACCTTC.

This clone was detected once. The chain couples TRBV7-9 to TRBJ2-3; 7 bases match TRBD2. The length of the CDR3 is 16 residues. The germline V gene has CDR1 SEHNR and CDR2 FQNEAQ (reference sequence). V shed 0 bases, J shed 2 bases, and the junction held 5 bases outside the gene matches. DNA for the CDR3: TGTGCCAGCAGCTTAGCCGTTGGGGGGGACACAGATACGCAGTATTTT. Its translation: CASSLAVGGDTDTQYF.

CDR3 DNA: TGTGCCAGCTTTGCAGGGACAGCGAACACCGGGGAGCTGTTTTTT. The encoded protein is CASFAGTANTGELFF. The chain joins TRBV18 to TRBJ2-2; 7 bases are a match to TRBD1. There are 15 residues in the CDR3. V dropped 7 bases and J dropped 0; count of bases not matched to a gene: 5. CDR1 and CDR2 (germline): KGHSH, LQKENI.

This chain's CDR3 is CSVGPPTGMNTEAFF. CDR3 nucleotides: TGCAGCGTTGGCCCACCGACAGGGATGAACACTGAAGCTTTCTTT. The chain combines TRBV29-1 with TRBJ1-1; 7 bases align to TRBD1. Germline assignment: CDR1 SQVTM and CDR2 ANQGSEA. CDR3 length equals 15 residues. V shed 4 bases and J 0 bases; nucleotides not matched to a gene: 8.

J is TRBJ1-1 and V is TRBV5-6, with 7 bases fitting TRBD1. Germline V lookup: CDR1 SGHDT, CDR2 YYEEEE. V was pared by 3 bases and J by 8 bases, with 16 bases of the junction left unmatched. CDR3 size: 16 residues. The CDR3 spells CASSSPRKQGIGEAFF. DNA of the CDR3: TGTGCCAGCAGCTCACCGAGAAAACAGGGGATTGGCGAAGCTTTCTTT.

The V gene is TRBV18, the J gene TRBJ2-7, with D possibly matching TRBD1 (5 bases). V was clipped by 3 bases and J by 3 bases, with 6 bases between them. The CDR3 has 12 residues. The V gene's germline CDR1 is KGHSH and CDR2 LQKENI. CDR3 loop: CASSPDIYEQYF. The CDR3 bases are TGTGCCAGCTCACCGGACATCTACGAGCAGTACTTC.

Points on this clone: Given the absence of the conserved phenylalanine or tryptophan at the CDR3 end, a read error is likely. The limits of the CDR3 on the DNA are not certain, so only TCRdb's listed CDR3 is given. This rearrangement joins TRBV7-9 to TRBJ1-3. Germline V gives CDR1 SEHNR, CDR2 FQNEAQ (reference sequence). The CDR3 is 13 amino acids long, termini counted. The CDR3 sequence: CASSLASGAGRKH.

Notes on this clone: A junction end diverges from the germline sequence, so it may reflect a read error. The chain links TRBV6-1 to TRBJ1-4; TRBD1 matches 9 bases. CDR1 is MNHNS and CDR2 is SASEGT in the germline V gene. The CDR3 covers 15 residues. CDR3 in DNA: TGTACCAGCAGCGGGACAGGGAGACAAAATGAAAAACTGTTTTTT. It encodes CTSSGTGRQNEKLFF.

V usage is TRBV25-1 and J usage is TRBJ2-1, with D maybe TRBD2 (6 bases). Germline CDR1 MGHDK, CDR2 SYGVNS. This CDR3 is 18 amino acids long. V lost 5 bases to trimming and J lost 3 bases, with 23 bases between them. CDR3: CASSPIPPGAGSYNEQFF. DNA of the CDR3: TGTGCCAGCAGTCCTATTCCCCCTGGGGCGGGGAGCTACAATGAGCAGTTCTTC.

This chain connects TRBV4-3 to TRBJ2-7; D might be TRBD1 (6 bases). The germline gives CDR1 LGHNA, CDR2 YSLEER. The V gene lost 3 bases and the J gene lost 1 base, with 16 bases spanning the gap. The CDR3 runs 16 residues. The DNA for the CDR3 is TGCGCCAGCAGCCAGGGGCCAGGACAGCTGTCCTACGAGCAGTACTTC. Amino acid sequence: CASSQGPGQLSYEQYF.

The CDR3 DNA reads TGTGCCAGCAGCTTTGGGACAGGGTTACGAGCTTTCTTT. It is translated as CASSFGTGLRAFF. The chain recombines TRBV7-9 with TRBJ1-1; 9 bases align to TRBD1. The junction had 6 bases not matched to a gene; V was cut back by 3 bases and J by 10 bases. This CDR3 has 13 residues. Germline V CDR1 and CDR2: SEHNR, FQNEAQ (reference sequence). Filled out from reference TRBV7-9 and TRBJ1-1, the complete variable domain reads DTGVSQNPRHKITKRGQNVTFRCDPISEHNRLYWYRQTLGQGPEFLTYFQNEAQLEKSRLLSDRFSAERPKGSFSTLEIQRTEQGDSAMYLCASSFGTGLRAFFGQGTRLTVV.

Regarding this clone: Other nucleotide sequences from this sample produce the same CDR3. V gene TRBV5-1 combines with J gene TRBJ2-3; 8 nucleotides align to TRBD2. V lost 0 bases and J lost 0; bases outside the gene matches: 3. There are 16 residues in the CDR3. Germline values: CDR1 SGHRS, CDR2 YFSETQ. Here the CDR3 reads CASSLGLATSTDTQYF. In DNA form, the CDR3 reads TGCGCCAGCAGCTTGGGACTAGCGACTAGCACAGATACGCAGTATTTT. Full variable domain (rest looked up from reference TRBV5-1 and TRBJ2-3): KAGVTQTPRYLIKTRGQQVTLSCSPISGHRSVSWYQQTPGQGLQFLFEYFSETQRNKGNFPGRFSGRQFSNSRSEMNVSTLELGDSALYLCASSLGLATSTDTQYFGPGTRLTVL.

The J gene is TRBJ2-3, the V gene TRBV27, with TRBD1 matching 9 bases. CDR1 and CDR2 (germline): MNHEY, SMNVEV (reference sequence). The V and J ends lost 1 base and 5 bases, in that order; junction bases with no gene match: 7. CDR3 length: 16 residues. The CDR3, as DNA: TGTGCCAGCAGTTTATTAGTGACAGGGGGATTAGATACGCAGTATTTT. It encodes CASSLLVTGGLDTQYF.

V gene TRBV28 combines with J gene TRBJ1-1; TRBD1 might be the D (5 bases). Germline V lookup: CDR1 MDHEN, CDR2 SYDVKM. V was pared by 9 bases and J by 2 bases, with 22 bases between. The CDR3 has 16 amino acids. The CDR3 DNA is TGTGCCAGTTATACCAGCTGGGGCAGGCTAAACACTGAAGCTTTCTTT. Residues: CASYTSWGRLNTEAFF. Filled out from reference TRBV28 and TRBJ1-1, the complete variable domain reads DVKVTQSSRYLVKRTGEKVFLECVQDMDHENMFWYRQDPGLGLRLIYFSYDVKMKEKGDIPEGYSVSREKKERFSLILESASTNQTSMYLCASYTSWGRLNTEAFFGQGTRLTVV.

Concerning this clone itself: Distinct nucleotide sequences in the sample also encode this CDR3. The chain uses TRBV28 and TRBJ2-7; 8 nucleotides agree with TRBD1. Trimming took 10 bases from V and 1 from J; bases not matched to a gene: 3. Germline V gives CDR1 MDHEN, CDR2 SYDVKM. CDR3 length: 12 residues. The CDR3 DNA reads TGTGCCACCGACAGGGGTTCCTACGAGCAGTACTTC. Its protein is CATDRGSYEQYF.

Only a few counts were recorded for this clone. The same CDR3 is also encoded by other DNA sequences in this sample. The rearrangement uses TRBV2 and TRBJ2-3; TRBD2 aligns across 12 bases. Trimming removed 2 bases from V and 3 bases from J; junction bases left unmatched: 0. The CDR3 is 15 amino acids. Germline V gene data show CDR1 as SNHLY and CDR2 as FYNNEI. The CDR3 sequence is CASSELAGGTDTQYF. The CDR3 coding sequence is TGTGCCAGCAGTGAACTAGCGGGGGGGACAGATACGCAGTATTTT.

The chain uses TRBV10-1 and TRBJ2-1; maybe TRBD2 (6 bases). V gave up 7 bases and J gave up 5 bases, with 15 bases separating them. Germline V gives CDR1 WNHNN, CDR2 SYGVQD (reference sequence). CDR3 length equals 14 residues. In nucleotides, the CDR3 is TGCGCCAGCACCTCCCGGGAGAGAAACAATGAGCAGTTCTTC. It translates to CASTSRERNNEQFF.

This clone occurred once. This chain uses TRBV11-2 with TRBJ2-7; 7 bases align to TRBD2. Germline V gives CDR1 SGHAT, CDR2 FQNNGV. The junction had 2 bases not matched to a gene; V was cut back by 0 bases and J by 3 bases. The CDR3 spans 14 residues. The CDR3 DNA reads TGTGCCAGCAGCTTAGAACGGACTAGCTACGAGCAGTACTTC. Translation: CASSLERTSYEQYF.

V gene TRBV5-1 combines with J gene TRBJ2-3, with 9 bases aligning to TRBD2. V lost 4 bases to trimming and J lost 2 bases; unmatched junction nucleotides: 5. CDR1 is SGHRS, CDR2 YFSETQ, per germline. This CDR3 is built from 15 residues. As DNA, the CDR3 is TGCGCCAGCAGCCGGCTAGCGGGGCTCACAGATACGCAGTATTTT. Protein sequence: CASSRLAGLTDTQYF.

V is TRBV13 and J is TRBJ2-2; D perhaps matches TRBD1 (5 bases). Looked up from germline, CDR1 is PRHDT and CDR2 is FYEKMQ (reference sequence). Trimming shortened V by 3 bases and J by 0 bases, and 11 bases separated the two germline ends. The CDR3 is made up of 16 amino acids. This CDR3 reads CASSLERTPNTGELFF. The CDR3 nucleotides read TGTGCCAGCAGCTTGGAAAGGACACCGAACACCGGGGAGCTGTTTTTT.